The present entry profiles one TCR beta chain with its context. Its antigen is currently not known. No much larger clone is present one base from it, and per-base qualities are unavailable. The CDR3 contains 13 residues, cysteine and phenylalanine counted. Only the CDR3 DNA is retained, 39 bases long and in frame from the first base. Sequences LNHDA (CDR1) and SQIVND (CDR2) are obtained from the germline V gene (reference sequence). Unmatched junction bases come to 3, with V trimmed by 7 bases and J by 3 bases. The donors were healthy, HIV-negative adults with no recently reported acute infections or vaccinations. Every donor was a Caucasian adult residing in Nashville, Tennessee, USA. CD4+ T cells were enriched by magnetic negative selection; naive cells were then positively selected on CD45RA, and the negative fraction formed the memory subset. Blood was obtained by leukapheresis, after which PBMCs were separated by Ficoll-Histopaque density gradient centrifugation and cryopreserved in liquid nitrogen vapor phase. Analytical flow cytometry was used to check the purity and quantity of each magnetically sorted T cell population. From each sorted fraction, genomic DNA was isolated and quantified by UV absorbance on a Nanodrop 2000c.

Using the deep immunoSEQ assay, TCR CDR3 regions were amplified from genomic DNA by multiplex PCR. For each cell subset, the extracted genomic DNA was distributed evenly across all wells of several immunoSEQ 96-well plates, and each plate served as one replicate. For sorted subsets, each replicate PCR was loaded with 150 to 250 ng genomic DNA, equivalent to approximately 27,000 T cell genomes. Purified libraries were quantified with a Qubit 3.0 fluorometer, sized on a Bioanalyzer 2100, and re-quantified with the KAPA Library Quantification kit. Each immunoSEQ 96-well plate was sequenced on its own single-read 150-cycle Illumina NextSeq 550 flow cell. Regarding the original processing steps: Because the immunoSEQ output included only junctional sequences and no quality scores, the filtering could not be the same as the filtering used for full-length reads. To assign V/J genes and CDR3, sequences were annotated against IMGT germline references using PyIR, a Python wrapper for IgBLAST v1.9. Reads were filtered out if the reads had weak V/J assignments (E-value above 1e-6), no CDR3, stop codons, out-of-frame junctions, or ambiguous translated residues. A V3J clonotype was defined by an identical inferred V gene, J gene, and CDR3 amino acid sequence. Percentage overlap between repertoires was calculated by dividing the number of shared unique clonotypes by the size of the smaller repertoire. Three approaches were used to assess repertoire richness: RTK rarefaction, the Chao1 estimator, and Recon v2.1 estimates of unobserved clonotypes. Generation probabilities for all TCRbeta clonotypes obtained by the gDNA method from several donors were computed using OLGA. TCRdb provides this immuneACCESS table in a form limited to in-frame rearrangements. Some clones are lacking; in checked studies, under half of them reflect an unresolved V gene, and why the rest are absent is not known. V and J calls and clone size follow that table, whereas D and trimming were derived from the DNA. The sample yields fewer than 1.8 million clones; around 98.5% were counted once. The biggest ten clones account for over 0.3% of the sample.

The sample is drawn from a study of shared clonotypes between healthy human individuals (dated by TCRdb to about 2020). Notes on the research overall: Three men and a couple of women, aged 18 to 49 years, made up the cohort. For each donor, CD4 naive and CD4 memory were each run on three plates, CD8 naive on two plates, and CD8 memory on one plate. To estimate repertoire size and how much clonotype sharing occurs between individuals, the study deeply sequenced the blood TCR repertoires of five healthy adults. Different laboratories and diverse techniques were used to prepare libraries and sequence TCR repertoires, to increase sequencing depth and limit assay-specific biases. Each donor's leukapheresis produced roughly between roughly 0.9 and 8.9 billion PBMCs. General study outcomes and caveats: Even with the large sequencing depth, rarefaction of the sorted-subset datasets indicated that sequencing was incomplete. Pairwise subsampling indicated that sequencing depth was expected to affect the degree of clonotype sharing among donors. Because the study included only a small number of donors, the genetic and exposure-history diversity represented was limited. Sharing across four donors was observed for around 5% of naive CD4, over 3% of naive CD8, about 2.3% of memory CD4, and about 0.4% of memory CD8 clonotypes. Estimated clonotype richness was generally larger for naive than for memory subsets. Compared with non-shared clonotypes, the clonotypes found in all four sorted-subset donors had higher generation probabilities. Sampling was restricted to blood, and TCR repertoires in tissue are likely to differ from TCR repertoires in blood.

Sequenced input: naive CD4+ T cells sorted from blood. Interpreted using the paper, the cell subset or site label stands for: CD45RA+ positively selected. The rearrangement joined TRBV19 to TRBJ2-1, with TRBD1 identical over 7 junction bases. The receptor's source is a man in his thirties or forties in good health. CDR3 region: CASIAGGYNEQFF. The bases are TGTGCCAGTATTGCAGGGGGCTACAATGAGCAGTTCTTC.